A selection of T cell receptor beta chains follows, all from one sample in a study of shared clonotypes between healthy human individuals. Using immunoSEQ multiplex PCR, the repertoire was profiled, and TCRdb retains in-frame clones only, with some absent. The table shows about 2,100,000 clones, with roughly 91% occurring only once. Sequencing was performed on naive CD8+ T cells from PBMCs. These receptors all come from a man aged 18 to 30 in good health. Some clones in this sample may be carry-over from other donors' samples. The CDR3 runs from the conserved cysteine through the conserved F or W. For some rows the clone size is stated as once, few or many, or as a class when expanded; others skip it.

>TRBV13|.|TRBJ2-7
CASSAGLVYEQYF
>TRBV28|.|TRBJ2-5
CASSLGLAGEETQYF
>TRBV28|.|TRBJ2-7
CASSLEPEQYF
>TRBV11-2|.|TRBJ1-2
CASSFGGANYGYTF
>TRBV28|.|TRBJ1-2
CASSFGIRGHGYTF
>TRBV4-1|.|TRBJ2-3
CASSHHRDPRVGTDTQYF
>TRBV2|.|TRBJ2-6
CASSPGGTGLFSGANVLTF
>TRBV7-9|few|TRBJ1-1
CASSLTWEQPLNTEAFF
>TRBV28|few|TRBJ1-5
CASSFEGALDQPQHF
>TRBV6-5|once|TRBJ2-1
CASSSKTSYNEQFF
>TRBV9|.|TRBJ2-3
CASSVASGSLDTQYF
>TRBV28|once|TRBJ2-4
CASSGIRVGLVSRNIQYF
>TRBV27|.|TRBJ2-7
CASSLGRQSEQYF
>TRBV27|.|TRBJ1-5
CASSLPEGRVDGNQPQHF
>TRBV9|.|TRBJ2-1
CASREIVGNEQFF
>TRBV19|.|TRBJ2-7
CASSGVSYEQYF
>TRBV28|.|TRBJ2-7
CASRTSGRGYEQYF
>TRBV10-2|.|TRBJ1-5
CASSEPRQPQHF